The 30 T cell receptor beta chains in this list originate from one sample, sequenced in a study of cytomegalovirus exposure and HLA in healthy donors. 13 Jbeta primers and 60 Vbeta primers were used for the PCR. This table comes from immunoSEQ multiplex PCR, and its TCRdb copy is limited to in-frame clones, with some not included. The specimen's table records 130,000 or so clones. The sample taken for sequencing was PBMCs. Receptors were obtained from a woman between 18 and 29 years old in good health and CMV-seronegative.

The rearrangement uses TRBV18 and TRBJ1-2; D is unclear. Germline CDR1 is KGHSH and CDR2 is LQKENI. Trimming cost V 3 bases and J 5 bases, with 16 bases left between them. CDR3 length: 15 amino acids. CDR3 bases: TGTGCCAGCTCACCGGTAGTACCGAGGGATTATGGCTACACCTTC. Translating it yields CASSPVVPRDYGYTF.

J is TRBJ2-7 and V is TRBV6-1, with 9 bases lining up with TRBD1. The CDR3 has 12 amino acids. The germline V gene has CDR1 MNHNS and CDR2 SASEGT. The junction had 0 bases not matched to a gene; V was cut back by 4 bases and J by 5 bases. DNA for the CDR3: TGTGCCAGCAGTGGGGACAGGGACGAGCAGTACGTC. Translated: CASSGDRDEQYV.

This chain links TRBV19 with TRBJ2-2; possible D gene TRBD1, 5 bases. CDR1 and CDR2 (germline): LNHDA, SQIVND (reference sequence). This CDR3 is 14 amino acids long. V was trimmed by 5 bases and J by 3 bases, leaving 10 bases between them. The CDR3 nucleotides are TGTGCCAGTAGTGGGCAGGGCTACACCGGGGAGCTGTTTTTT. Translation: CASSGQGYTGELFF.

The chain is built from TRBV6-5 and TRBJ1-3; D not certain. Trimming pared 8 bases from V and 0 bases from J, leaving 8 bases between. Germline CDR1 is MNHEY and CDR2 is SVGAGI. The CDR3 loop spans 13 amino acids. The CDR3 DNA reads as TGTGCCAGCGGAGCAAACTCTGGAAACACCATATATTTT. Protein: CASGANSGNTIYF.

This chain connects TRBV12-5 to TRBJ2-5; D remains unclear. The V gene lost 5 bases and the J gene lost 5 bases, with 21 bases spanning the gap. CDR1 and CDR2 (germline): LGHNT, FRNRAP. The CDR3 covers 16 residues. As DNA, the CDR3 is TGTGCTAGTGGTAAGGCCTCAGGATTTCTTCCCGAGACCCAGTACTTC. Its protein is CASGKASGFLPETQYF.

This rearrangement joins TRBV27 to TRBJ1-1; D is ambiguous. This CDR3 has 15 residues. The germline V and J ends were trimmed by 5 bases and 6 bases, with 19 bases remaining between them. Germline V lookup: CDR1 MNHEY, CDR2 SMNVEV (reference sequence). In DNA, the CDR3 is TGTGCCAGCAGTACCTACTCGAACGAGGGCCCTGAAGCTTTCTTT. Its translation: CASSTYSNEGPEAFF.

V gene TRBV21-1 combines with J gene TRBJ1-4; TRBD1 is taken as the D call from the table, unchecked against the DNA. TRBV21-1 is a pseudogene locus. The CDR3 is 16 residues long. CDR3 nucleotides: TGTGCCAGCAGCAAAAATTTCGGGGACATAAATGAAAAACTGTTTTTT. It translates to CASSKNFGDINEKLFF.

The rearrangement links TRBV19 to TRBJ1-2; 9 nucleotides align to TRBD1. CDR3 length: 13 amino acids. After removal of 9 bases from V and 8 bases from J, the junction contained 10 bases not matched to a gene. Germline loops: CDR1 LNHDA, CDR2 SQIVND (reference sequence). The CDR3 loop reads CASKDRGERGYTF. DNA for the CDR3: TGTGCCAGCAAGGACAGGGGAGAGAGAGGCTACACCTTC.

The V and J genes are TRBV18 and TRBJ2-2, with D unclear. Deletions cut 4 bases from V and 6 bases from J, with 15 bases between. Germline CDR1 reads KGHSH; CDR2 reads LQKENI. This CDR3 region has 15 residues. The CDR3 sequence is CASSRSLQVPGELFF. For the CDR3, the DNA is TGTGCCAGCTCACGCTCTCTCCAGGTCCCCGGGGAGCTGTTTTTT. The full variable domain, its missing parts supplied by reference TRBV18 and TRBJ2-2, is NAGVMQNPRHLVRRRGQEARLRCSPMKGHSHVYWYRQLPEEGLKFMVYLQKENIIDESGMPKERFSAEFPKEGPSILRIQQVVRGDSAAYFCASSRSLQVPGELFFGEGSRLTVL.

The CDR3 loop reads CASSLNPRGVSEQYF. The CDR3 nucleotides are TGTGCCAGCAGCTTAAATCCCAGGGGTGTCAGCGAGCAGTACTTC. The genes are TRBV5-4 and TRBJ2-5, with D tentatively TRBD1 (6 bases). The J call is in doubt because the DNA end fits TRBJ2-7 better. The CDR3 sequence is 15 residues long. CDR1 and CDR2 (germline): SGHNT, YYREEE (reference sequence).

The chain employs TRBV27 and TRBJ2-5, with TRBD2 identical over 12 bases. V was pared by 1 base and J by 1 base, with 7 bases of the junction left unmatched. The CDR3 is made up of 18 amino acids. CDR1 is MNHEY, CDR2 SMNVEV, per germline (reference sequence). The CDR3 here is CASSLYGLAGLPQETQYF. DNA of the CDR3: TGTGCCAGCAGTTTATATGGACTAGCGGGACTGCCCCAAGAGACCCAGTACTTC.

The CDR3 DNA sequence: TGTGCCAGCAGCTTAGGATGGATTAGCGGGATATCAAATACGCAGTATTTT. Translating gives CASSLGWISGISNTQYF. V is TRBV11-2 and J is TRBJ2-3, with 8 bases identical to TRBD2. This CDR3 contains 17 residues. Germline-derived CDR1 and CDR2 are SGHAT and FQNNGV. After removal of 1 base from V and 7 bases from J, the junction contained 13 bases not matched to a gene.

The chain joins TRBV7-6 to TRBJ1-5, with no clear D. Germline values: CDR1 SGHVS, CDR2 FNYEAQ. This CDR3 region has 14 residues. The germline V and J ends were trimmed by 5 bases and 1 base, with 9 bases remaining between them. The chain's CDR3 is CASSTRESNQPQHF. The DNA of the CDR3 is TGTGCCAGCAGCACCCGGGAGAGCAATCAGCCCCAGCATTTT.

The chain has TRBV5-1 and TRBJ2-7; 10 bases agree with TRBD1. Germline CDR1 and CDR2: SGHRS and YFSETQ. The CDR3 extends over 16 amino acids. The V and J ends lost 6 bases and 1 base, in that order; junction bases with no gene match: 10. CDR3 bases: TGCGCCAGCACCCCTTCGACAGGGGGCACTTCCTACGAGCAGTACTTC. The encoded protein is CASTPSTGGTSYEQYF.

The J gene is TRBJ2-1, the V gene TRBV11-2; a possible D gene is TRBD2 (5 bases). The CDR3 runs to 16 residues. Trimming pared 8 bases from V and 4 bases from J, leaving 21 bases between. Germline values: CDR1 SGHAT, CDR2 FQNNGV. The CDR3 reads CASSFSNSGAYNEQFF. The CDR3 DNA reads TGTGCCAGCTCCTTTTCAAACAGCGGAGCATACAATGAGCAGTTCTTC.

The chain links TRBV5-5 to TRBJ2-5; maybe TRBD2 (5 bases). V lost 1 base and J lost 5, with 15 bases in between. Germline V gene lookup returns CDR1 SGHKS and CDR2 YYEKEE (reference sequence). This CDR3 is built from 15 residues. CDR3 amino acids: CASSLPPVRGETQYF. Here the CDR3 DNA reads TGTGCCAGCAGCTTGCCGCCCGTCCGGGGTGAGACCCAGTACTTC.

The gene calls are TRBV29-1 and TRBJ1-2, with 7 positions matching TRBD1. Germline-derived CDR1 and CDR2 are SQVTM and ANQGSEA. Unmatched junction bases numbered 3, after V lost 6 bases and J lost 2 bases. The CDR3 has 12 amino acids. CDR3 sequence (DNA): TGCAGCGTCGAGGGACAGAACTATGGCTACACCTTC. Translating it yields CSVEGQNYGYTF.

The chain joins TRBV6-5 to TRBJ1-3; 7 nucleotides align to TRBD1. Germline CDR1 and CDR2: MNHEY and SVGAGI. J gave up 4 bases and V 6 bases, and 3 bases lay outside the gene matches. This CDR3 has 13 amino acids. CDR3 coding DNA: TGTGCCAGCAGGAGACAGGGCGGAAACACCATATATTTT. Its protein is CASRRQGGNTIYF.

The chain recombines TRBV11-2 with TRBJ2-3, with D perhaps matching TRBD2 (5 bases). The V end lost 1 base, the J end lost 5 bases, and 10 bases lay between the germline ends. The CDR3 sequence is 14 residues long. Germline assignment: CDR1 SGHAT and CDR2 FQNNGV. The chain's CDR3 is CASSLGTPRDTQYF. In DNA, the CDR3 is TGTGCCAGCAGCTTAGGGACTCCCAGAGATACGCAGTATTTT.

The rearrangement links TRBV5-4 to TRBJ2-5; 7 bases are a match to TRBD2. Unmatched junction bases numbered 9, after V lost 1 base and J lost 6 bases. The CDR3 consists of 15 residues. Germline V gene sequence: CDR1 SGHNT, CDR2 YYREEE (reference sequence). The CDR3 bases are TGTGCCAGCAGCTTGCCTGGCGGGAGTGGAAAGACCCAGTACTTC. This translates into CASSLPGGSGKTQYF.

CDR3 region: CASSWRQGAPNYGYTF. In DNA form, the CDR3 reads TGTGCCAGCAGTTGGAGGCAGGGGGCCCCTAACTATGGCTACACCTTC. The V gene is TRBV6-5, the J gene TRBJ1-2, with TRBD1 identical over 8 bases. The J segment lost 0 bases and the V segment lost 4 bases, leaving 7 bases of the junction unmatched. The CDR3 runs 16 residues. Per germline, CDR1 MNHEY and CDR2 SVGAGI.

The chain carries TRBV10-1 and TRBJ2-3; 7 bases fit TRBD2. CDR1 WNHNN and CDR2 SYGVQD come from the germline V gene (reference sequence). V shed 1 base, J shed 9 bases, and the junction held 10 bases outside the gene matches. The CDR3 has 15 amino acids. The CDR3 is CASSEFTSEFSTQYF. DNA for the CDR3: TGCGCCAGCAGTGAGTTTACTAGCGAGTTCAGCACGCAGTATTTT.

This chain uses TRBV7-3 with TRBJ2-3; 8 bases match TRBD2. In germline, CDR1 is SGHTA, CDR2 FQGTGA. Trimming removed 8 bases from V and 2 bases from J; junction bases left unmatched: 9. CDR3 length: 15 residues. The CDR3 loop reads CASRPTSGLTDTQYF. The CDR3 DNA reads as TGTGCCAGCCGCCCAACTAGCGGACTCACAGATACGCAGTATTTT.

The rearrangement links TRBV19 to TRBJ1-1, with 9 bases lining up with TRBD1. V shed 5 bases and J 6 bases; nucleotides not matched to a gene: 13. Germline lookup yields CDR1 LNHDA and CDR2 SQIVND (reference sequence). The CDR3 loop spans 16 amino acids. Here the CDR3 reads CASSVARGQGISEAFF. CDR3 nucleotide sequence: TGTGCCAGTAGTGTAGCGAGAGGACAGGGGATTTCTGAAGCTTTCTTT.

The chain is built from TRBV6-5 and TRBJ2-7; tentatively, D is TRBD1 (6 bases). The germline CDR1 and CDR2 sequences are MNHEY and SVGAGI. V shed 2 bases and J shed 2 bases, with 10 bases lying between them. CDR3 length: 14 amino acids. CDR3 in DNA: TGTGCCAGCAGTTACCCGGACAGAACCTACGAGCAGTACTTC. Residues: CASSYPDRTYEQYF.

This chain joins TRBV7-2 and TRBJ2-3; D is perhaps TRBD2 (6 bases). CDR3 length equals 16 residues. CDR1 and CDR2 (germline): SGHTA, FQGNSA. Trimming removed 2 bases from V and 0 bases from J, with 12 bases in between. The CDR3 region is CASSLIADTSTDTQYF. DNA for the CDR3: TGTGCCAGCAGCTTAATAGCGGACACTAGCACAGATACGCAGTATTTT. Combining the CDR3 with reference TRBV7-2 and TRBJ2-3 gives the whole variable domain GAGVSQSPSNKVTEKGKDVELRCDPISGHTALYWYRQSLGQGLEFLIYFQGNSAPDKSGLPSDRFSAERTGGSVSTLTIQRTQQEDSAVYLCASSLIADTSTDTQYFGPGTRLTVL.

The CDR3 loop reads CASSAEETQYF. In DNA form, the CDR3 reads TGTGCCAGCAGCGCGGAAGAGACCCAGTACTTC. This chain joins TRBV5-4 and TRBJ2-5; D unclear. Germline V gene data show CDR1 as SGHNT and CDR2 as YYREEE (reference sequence). Trimming removed 4 bases from V and 3 bases from J, with 4 bases in between. The CDR3 has 11 residues.

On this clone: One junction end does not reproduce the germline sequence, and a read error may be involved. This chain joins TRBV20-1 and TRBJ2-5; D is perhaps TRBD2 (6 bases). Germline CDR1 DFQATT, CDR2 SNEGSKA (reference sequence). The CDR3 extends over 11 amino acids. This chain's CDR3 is CSARDHETQYF. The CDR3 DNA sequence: TGCAGTGCGCGGGACCATGAGACCCAGTACTTC.

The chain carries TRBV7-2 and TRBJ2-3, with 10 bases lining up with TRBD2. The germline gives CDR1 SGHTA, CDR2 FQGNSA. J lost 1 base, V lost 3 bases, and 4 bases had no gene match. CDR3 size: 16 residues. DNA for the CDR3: TGTGCCAGCAGCTTTGCCGGGACTAGCGGCACAGATACGCAGTATTTT. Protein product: CASSFAGTSGTDTQYF.

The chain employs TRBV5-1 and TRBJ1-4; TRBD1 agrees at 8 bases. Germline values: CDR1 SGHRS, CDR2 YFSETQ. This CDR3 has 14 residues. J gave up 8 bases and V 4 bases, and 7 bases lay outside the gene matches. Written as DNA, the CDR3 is TGCGCCAGCAGCGTTTATGGGACAGGCGAAAAACTGTTTTTT. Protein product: CASSVYGTGEKLFF. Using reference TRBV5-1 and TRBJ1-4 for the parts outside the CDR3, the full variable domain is KAGVTQTPRYLIKTRGQQVTLSCSPISGHRSVSWYQQTPGQGLQFLFEYFSETQRNKGNFPGRFSGRQFSNSRSEMNVSTLELGDSALYLCASSVYGTGEKLFFGSGTQLSVL.